The clone carrying this TCR beta chain has a handful of counts. What it recognizes is unknown. This entry belongs to a study of blood T cells in healthy people across ages. Regarding the study as a whole: In long-lived donors, naive CD4+ cell counts and diversity exceeded those of aged donors.

Trimming pared 2 bases from V and 5 bases from J, leaving 14 bases between. Germline CDR1 is SGHRS and CDR2 is YFSETQ. The CDR3 runs 16 residues. Isolated PBMCs totaled at least 7 million in each sample. The use of a sample-barcoded 5' primer and a J-beta primer mix characterized a second PCR of about 7 to 12 cycles. One entry per CDR3 protein, called by TCRdb with MiXCR from the 5' RACE reads. The sample includes some 700,000 distinct CDR3 sequences, around a fifth of them seen just once. The clonotype originates from a man between 65 and 85 years old in good health. The J gene is TRBJ1-6, the V gene TRBV5-1, with D maybe TRBD1 (6 bases). Sequenced: blood. CDR3 amino acids: CASSLSRGWDNSPLHF. CDR3 DNA sequence: TGCGCCAGCAGCTTAAGCAGGGGATGGGATAATTCACCCCTCCACTTT.